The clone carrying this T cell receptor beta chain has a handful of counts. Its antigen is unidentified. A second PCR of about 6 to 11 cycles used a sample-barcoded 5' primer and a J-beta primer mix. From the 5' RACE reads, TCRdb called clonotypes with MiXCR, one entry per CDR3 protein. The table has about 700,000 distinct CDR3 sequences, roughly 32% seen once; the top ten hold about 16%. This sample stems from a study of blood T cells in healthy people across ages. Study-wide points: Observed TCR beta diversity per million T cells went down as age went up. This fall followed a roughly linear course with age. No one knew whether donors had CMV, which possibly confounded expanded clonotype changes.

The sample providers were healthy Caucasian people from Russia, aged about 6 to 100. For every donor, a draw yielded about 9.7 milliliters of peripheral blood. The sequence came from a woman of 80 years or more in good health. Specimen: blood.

Written as DNA, the CDR3 is TGTGCCAACGGACTAGCGGGGGGATCGGATACGCAGTATTTT. This translates into CANGLAGGSDTQYF. The chain employs TRBV2 and TRBJ2-3, with 14 nucleotides matching TRBD2. The CDR3 has 14 amino acids. Germline V gene lookup returns CDR1 SNHLY and CDR2 FYNNEI. J lost 6 bases, V lost 10 bases, and 6 bases had no gene match.